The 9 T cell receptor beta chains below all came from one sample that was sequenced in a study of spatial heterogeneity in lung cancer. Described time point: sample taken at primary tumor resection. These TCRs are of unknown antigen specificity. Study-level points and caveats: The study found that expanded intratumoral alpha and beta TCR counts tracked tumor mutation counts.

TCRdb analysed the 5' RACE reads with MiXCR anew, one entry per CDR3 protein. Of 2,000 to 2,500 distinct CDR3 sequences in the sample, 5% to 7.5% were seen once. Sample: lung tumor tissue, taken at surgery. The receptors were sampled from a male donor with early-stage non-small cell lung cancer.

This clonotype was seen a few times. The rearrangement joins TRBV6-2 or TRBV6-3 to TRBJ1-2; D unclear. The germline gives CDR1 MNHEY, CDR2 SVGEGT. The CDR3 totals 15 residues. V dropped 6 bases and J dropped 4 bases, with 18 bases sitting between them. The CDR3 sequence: CASSLTTPGIYGYTF. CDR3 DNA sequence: TGTGCCAGCAGCCTTACGACGCCGGGGATCTATGGCTACACCTTC.

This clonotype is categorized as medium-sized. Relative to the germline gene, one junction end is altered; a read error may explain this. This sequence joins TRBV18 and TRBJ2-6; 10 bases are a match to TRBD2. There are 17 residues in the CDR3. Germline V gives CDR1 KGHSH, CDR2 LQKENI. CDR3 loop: CASSTLAGDSGANVLIF. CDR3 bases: TGTGCCAGCTCAACCCTAGCGGGAGACTCTGGGGCCAACGTCCTGATTTTC. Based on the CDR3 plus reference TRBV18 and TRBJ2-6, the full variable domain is NAGVMQNPRHLVRRRGQEARLRCSPMKGHSHVYWYRQLPEEGLKFMVYLQKENIIDESGMPKERFSAEFPKEGPSILRIQQVVRGDSAAYFCASSTLAGDSGANVLIFGAGSRLTVL.

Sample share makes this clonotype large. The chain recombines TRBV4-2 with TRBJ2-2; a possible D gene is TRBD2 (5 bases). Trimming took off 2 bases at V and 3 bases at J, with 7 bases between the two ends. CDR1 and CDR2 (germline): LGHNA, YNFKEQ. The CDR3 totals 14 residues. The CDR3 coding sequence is TGTGCCAGCAGCCAACAGGAGGACACCGGGGAGCTGTTTTTT. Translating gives CASSQQEDTGELFF.

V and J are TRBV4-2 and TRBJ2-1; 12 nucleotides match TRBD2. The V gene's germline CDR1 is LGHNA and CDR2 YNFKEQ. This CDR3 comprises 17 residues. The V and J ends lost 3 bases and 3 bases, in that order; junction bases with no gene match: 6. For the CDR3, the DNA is TGTGCCAGCAGCCAGGAACTAGCGGGGGGAGGCTACAATGAGCAGTTCTTC. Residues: CASSQELAGGGYNEQFF.

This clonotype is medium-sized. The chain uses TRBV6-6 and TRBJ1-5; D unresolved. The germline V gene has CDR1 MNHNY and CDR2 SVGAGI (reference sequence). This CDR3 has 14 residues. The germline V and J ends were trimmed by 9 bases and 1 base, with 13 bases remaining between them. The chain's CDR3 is CASDSRQSNQPQHF. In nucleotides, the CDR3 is TGTGCCAGTGATTCGAGGCAGAGCAATCAGCCCCAGCATTTT.

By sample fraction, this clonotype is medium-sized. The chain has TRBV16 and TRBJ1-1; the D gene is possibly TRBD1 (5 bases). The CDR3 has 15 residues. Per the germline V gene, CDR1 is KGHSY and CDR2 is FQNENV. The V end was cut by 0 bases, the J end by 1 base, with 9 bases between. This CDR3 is CASSQSRGTNTEAFF. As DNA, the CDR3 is TGTGCCAGCAGCCAATCGAGAGGGACGAACACTGAAGCTTTCTTT.

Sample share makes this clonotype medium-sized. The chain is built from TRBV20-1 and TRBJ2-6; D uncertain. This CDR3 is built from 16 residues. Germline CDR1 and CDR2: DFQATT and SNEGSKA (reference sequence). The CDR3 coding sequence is TGCCGAGGAAGGCATGATACCCCCTCTGGGGCCAACGTCCTGACTTTC. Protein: CRGRHDTPSGANVLTF.

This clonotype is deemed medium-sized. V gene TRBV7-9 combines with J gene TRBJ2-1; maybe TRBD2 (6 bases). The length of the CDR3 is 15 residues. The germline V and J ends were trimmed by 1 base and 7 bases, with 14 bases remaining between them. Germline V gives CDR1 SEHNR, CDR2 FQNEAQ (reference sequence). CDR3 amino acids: CASSLGSKAGNEQFF. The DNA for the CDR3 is TGTGCCAGCAGCTTAGGCAGCAAGGCGGGGAATGAGCAGTTCTTC.

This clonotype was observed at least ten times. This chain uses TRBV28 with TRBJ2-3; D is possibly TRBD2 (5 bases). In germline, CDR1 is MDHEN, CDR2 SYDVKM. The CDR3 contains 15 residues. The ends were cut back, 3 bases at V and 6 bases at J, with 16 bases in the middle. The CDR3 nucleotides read TGTGCCAGCAGTTTGGCGCTAGCAAGAACGGATACGCAGTATTTT. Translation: CASSLALARTDTQYF.